The 28 T cell receptor beta chains presented below share a single source sample, sequenced in a study of T cells in Graves' hyperthyroidism and ophthalmopathy. RNA transcripts yielded amplified TCR beta CDR3 regions. HTBI primers were employed in a first-round RT-PCR of the TCR CDR3. Via MiXCR, TCRdb re-called the multiplex PCR reads, giving one row per CDR3 protein. Here the sample spans approximately 500,000 distinct CDR3 sequences, roughly 50% being singletons. Sequencing input: peripheral blood or thyroid tissue (not recorded which). The receptors here all came from a woman younger than 30 with Graves' hyperthyroidism.

This clonotype was picked up one time. The chain has TRBV29-1 and TRBJ2-5; possible D gene TRBD2, 6 bases. V shed 7 bases and J shed 5 bases, with 17 bases lying between them. This CDR3 has 13 amino acids. Germline assignment: CDR1 SQVTM and CDR2 ANQGSEA. The CDR3 coding sequence is TGCAGCGGGGGACTTCAGTCGATGGAGACCCAGTACTTC. It specifies CSGGLQSMETQYF.

The gene calls are TRBV20-1 and TRBJ2-2; 8 nucleotides agree with TRBD1. Germline lookup yields CDR1 DFQATT and CDR2 SNEGSKA (reference sequence). V trimming: 5 bases; J trimming: 1 base; junction bases outside the gene matches: 6. The CDR3 length is 15 residues. This CDR3 reads CSAGTGTGNTGELFF. The CDR3 DNA follows: TGCAGTGCTGGTACCGGGACAGGGAACACCGGGGAGCTGTTTTTT.

This clonotype has a handful of counts. This chain connects TRBV30 to TRBJ2-7; D is ambiguous. CDR3 length: 10 residues. Germline V gene data show CDR1 as GTSNPN and CDR2 as SVGIG (reference sequence). The germline V and J ends were trimmed by 8 bases and 7 bases, with 12 bases remaining between them. The CDR3 DNA follows: TGTGCCACCTCCCCCGGTGAGCAGTACTTC. It translates to CATSPGEQYF.

The rearrangement links TRBV7-9 to TRBJ1-1, with TRBD1 matching 7 bases. The CDR3 length is 16 residues. Germline CDR1 and CDR2: SEHNR and FQNEAQ (reference sequence). Trimming cost V 5 bases and J 2 bases; bases outside gene matches: 11. The CDR3 bases are TGTGCCAGCAGCCTAACCCCGGGACAGCCAAACACTGAAGCTTTCTTT. This sequence encodes CASSLTPGQPNTEAFF.

The table lists this clonotype with a count of one. This clone may be a read error of a much larger clone one base away. The rearrangement links TRBV11-2 to TRBJ2-5, with TRBD1 identical over 8 bases. Trimming at V came to 4 bases and at J to 5 bases, leaving 9 bases not matched to a gene. There are 15 residues in the CDR3. CDR1 is SGHAT, CDR2 FQNNGV, per germline. The CDR3 protein is CASSSLTGAWETQYF. CDR3 bases: TGTGCCAGCAGCTCCTTGACAGGGGCGTGGGAGACCCAGTACTTC.

This clonotype turned up a few times. The chain carries TRBV6-5 and TRBJ2-7; 11 nucleotides match TRBD1. Germline CDR1 reads MNHEY; CDR2 reads SVGAGI. The ends lost 1 base at V and 2 bases at J; junction bases unmatched: 1. The CDR3 contains 15 residues. This CDR3 reads CASSYLGQGAYEQYF. CDR3 bases: TGTGCCAGCAGTTACTTGGGACAGGGGGCCTACGAGCAGTACTTC.

This clonotype was found a few times. This chain links TRBV3-1 with TRBJ2-7; 10 nucleotides agree with TRBD2. The V gene end was trimmed by 1 base and the J gene end by 7 bases; junction bases not matched to a gene: 10. Germline V gene lookup returns CDR1 LGHDT and CDR2 YNNKEL (reference sequence). This CDR3 spans 16 amino acids. CDR3 protein: CASSQAPSGRLGEQYF. In DNA, the CDR3 is TGTGCCAGCAGCCAAGCTCCTAGCGGGAGATTGGGAGAGCAGTACTTC.

This clonotype was found many times. V gene TRBV6-5 combines with J gene TRBJ2-5; tentatively, D is TRBD1 (5 bases). CDR1 is MNHEY, CDR2 SVGAGI, per germline. V lost 5 bases to trimming and J lost 7 bases, with 20 bases between them. The CDR3 totals 15 residues. Here the CDR3 DNA reads TGTGCCAGCAGTCAACAGGACCTTGTCTCGGGGACCCAGTACTTC. Encoded protein: CASSQQDLVSGTQYF.

This clonotype has ten or more counts. The V and J genes are TRBV7-9 and TRBJ1-1, with D unclear. CDR3 length: 13 amino acids. CDR1 and CDR2 (germline): SEHNR, FQNEAQ (reference sequence). V lost 3 bases and J 3 bases, leaving 8 bases between the germline ends. This CDR3 reads CASSLNEYTEAFF. CDR3 bases: TGTGCCAGCAGCTTGAATGAGTACACTGAAGCTTTCTTT.

The gene calls are TRBV20-1 and TRBJ1-3; 7 bases are a match to TRBD1. Germline CDR1 is DFQATT and CDR2 is SNEGSKA (reference sequence). This CDR3 spans 14 amino acids. V shed 8 bases and J 0 bases; nucleotides not matched to a gene: 7. In DNA, the CDR3 is TGCAGTCCCACGGACAGGATCTCTGGAAACACCATATATTTT. Residues: CSPTDRISGNTIYF.

Concerning this clonotype itself: This likely comes from a read error, as the CDR3 has no conserved phenylalanine or tryptophan at its end. The DNA is omitted, as the CDR3 cannot be located on it reliably, and the CDR3 follows TCRdb's listing. V usage is TRBV10-3 and J usage is TRBJ2-6; the D call of TRBD1 is as the table states it, not checked on the DNA. Germline CDR1 is ENHRY and CDR2 is SYGVKD. Both ends counted, the CDR3 spans 9 residues. CDR3 sequence: CAITPQGVT.

This chain uses TRBV5-5 with TRBJ1-2; 9 bases agree with TRBD1. Losses at the gene ends were 5 bases for V and 4 bases for J; bases not matched to a gene: 9. This CDR3 comprises 15 residues. Germline CDR1 SGHKS, CDR2 YYEKEE (reference sequence). CDR3 residues: CASSTGQGDSYGYTF. The CDR3 DNA reads TGTGCCAGCAGTACGGGACAGGGAGACTCCTATGGCTACACCTTC.

In this sample, this clonotype turned up many times. The chain employs TRBV5-4 and TRBJ1-2; TRBD1 might be the D (5 bases). The CDR3 covers 13 residues. V dropped 4 bases and J dropped 2 bases, with 9 bases sitting between them. Germline V gives CDR1 SGHNT, CDR2 YYREEE (reference sequence). The CDR3 here is CASSAPGNYGYTF. The CDR3 coding sequence is TGTGCCAGCAGCGCACCAGGGAACTATGGCTACACCTTC. Supplemented by reference TRBV5-4 and TRBJ1-2, the full variable domain reads ETGVTQSPTHLIKTRGQQVTLRCSSQSGHNTVSWYQQALGQGPQFIFQYYREEENGRGNFPPRFSGLQFPNYSSELNVNALELDDSALYLCASSAPGNYGYTFGSGTRLTVV.

This clonotype was seen at least ten times. This sequence joins TRBV20-1 and TRBJ2-2; 11 nucleotides agree with TRBD2. J was trimmed by 6 bases and V by 3 bases; bases with no gene match: 15. The length of the CDR3 is 18 residues. CDR1 DFQATT and CDR2 SNEGSKA come from the germline V gene (reference sequence). The CDR3 nucleotides are TGCAGTGCTAGGGCCTATACTTTTACTAGCGGGAGCGCCGGGGAGCTGTTTTTT. It translates to CSARAYTFTSGSAGELFF.

The count of this clonotype is one. V is TRBV19 and J is TRBJ1-5; the D gene is possibly TRBD1 (6 bases). Per the germline V gene, CDR1 is LNHDA and CDR2 is SQIVND (reference sequence). The CDR3 runs to 13 residues. CDR3 coding DNA: TGTGCTAGAGCGGGTCAGGGGCTACAGCCCCAGCATTTT. This sequence encodes CARAGQGLQPQHF.

The chain employs TRBV6-1 and TRBJ2-5; 13 bases line up with TRBD2. The J call could be wrong; TRBJ2-1 is a better fit for the DNA end. This CDR3 spans 14 amino acids. The germline gives CDR1 MNHNS, CDR2 SASEGT. The CDR3 sequence: CASSPTSGRHEQFF. CDR3 nucleotides: TGTGCCAGCAGCCCGACTAGCGGGAGGCATGAGCAGTTCTTC.

In DNA, the CDR3 is TGTGCCAGCAGCGCGACTAGCGGGAGCCACGAGCAGTACTTC. It encodes CASSATSGSHEQYF. This sequence joins TRBV9 and TRBJ2-7; 12 bases are shared with TRBD2. Germline values: CDR1 SGDLS, CDR2 YYNGEE. Trimming took 3 bases from V and 5 from J; bases not matched to a gene: 3. The CDR3 sequence is 14 residues long.

As to this clonotype: It may be a read error: a sequence one base away is much more abundant. CDR3 sequence reads: CASSFVEGGSYERYF. CDR3 nucleotide sequence: TGTGCCAGCAGCTTCGTGGAAGGCGGGAGTTACGAGCGGTACTTC. The chain carries TRBV11-2 and TRBJ2-7, with 7 positions matching TRBD2. Looked up from germline, CDR1 is SGHAT and CDR2 is FQNNGV. The CDR3 runs 15 residues.

This clonotype showed up many times. This rearrangement joins TRBV11-2 to TRBJ2-3; D is perhaps TRBD2 (6 bases). In germline, CDR1 is SGHAT, CDR2 FQNNGV. Trimming shortened V by 4 bases and J by 1 base, and 9 bases separated the two germline ends. The CDR3 extends over 14 amino acids. The CDR3 sequence: CASSWRDGTDTQYF. CDR3 DNA: TGTGCCAGCAGCTGGCGGGACGGCACAGATACGCAGTATTTT.

This clonotype has a single count. The chain combines TRBV10-3 with TRBJ2-7; 14 positions agree with TRBD2. There are 18 residues in the CDR3. From germline, CDR1 is ENHRY and CDR2 SYGVKD. The J segment lost 0 bases and the V segment lost 4 bases, leaving 8 bases of the junction unmatched. The CDR3 loop reads CAISGGLAGAGLSYEQYF. The CDR3 nucleotides are TGTGCCATCAGTGGGGGACTAGCGGGAGCGGGCCTCTCCTACGAGCAGTACTTC.

This clonotype was counted many times. This chain joins TRBV28 and TRBJ1-1, with D possibly matching TRBD1 (5 bases). CDR1 is MDHEN and CDR2 is SYDVKM in the germline V gene. V was shortened by 11 bases and J by 1 base, with 17 bases between the two germline ends. The CDR3 contains 14 residues. The CDR3 DNA follows: TGTGCCGTTCGTCACAGGCGACAGAACACTGAAGCTTTCTTT. Its translation is CAVRHRRQNTEAFF.

This clonotype was seen a few times. The junction shows a germline mismatch at one end, possibly a read error. The chain recombines TRBV2 with TRBJ2-3; TRBD2 matches at 7 bases. Germline V gene lookup returns CDR1 SNHLY and CDR2 FYNNEI. The length of the CDR3 is 14 residues. The CDR3 coding sequence is TGTGCCAGGAGTGGGACTACCAAATCAGATACGCAGTATTTT. It specifies CARSGTTKSDTQYF. Based on the CDR3 plus reference TRBV2 and TRBJ2-3, the full variable domain is EPEVTQTPSHQVTQMGQEVILRCVPISNHLYFYWYRQILGQKVEFLVSFYNNEISEKSEIFDDQFSVERPDGSNFTLKIRSTKLEDSAMYFCARSGTTKSDTQYFGPGTRLTVL.

Ten or more counts support this clonotype. CDR3 DNA: TGTGCCAGCAGTGCTTCTATCCGGGCAGCAATCTTTTGGCCTTCCACTGAAGCTTTCTTT. It encodes CASSASIRAAIFWPSTEAFF. The chain combines TRBV2 with TRBJ1-1; D remains ambiguous. Per the germline V gene, CDR1 is SNHLY and CDR2 is FYNNEI. This CDR3 region has 20 residues. V gave up 4 bases and J gave up 4 bases, with 31 bases separating them.

This chain uses TRBV7-8 with TRBJ2-7, with a possible D match to TRBD2 (6 bases). The CDR3 is made up of 16 amino acids. Germline V gene lookup returns CDR1 SGHVS and CDR2 FQNEAQ. Trimming pared 3 bases from V and 2 bases from J, leaving 17 bases between. Here the CDR3 reads CASSFNGAGLPYEQYF. In DNA form, the CDR3 reads TGTGCCAGCAGCTTCAACGGGGCGGGACTTCCCTACGAGCAGTACTTC.

The rearrangement joins TRBV7-9 to TRBJ2-7; TRBD2 agrees at 7 bases. The germline CDR1 and CDR2 sequences are SEHNR and FQNEAQ (reference sequence). The V gene end was trimmed by 6 bases and the J gene end by 2 bases; junction bases not matched to a gene: 13. The CDR3 runs to 16 residues. CDR3 DNA sequence: TGTGCCAGCAGTTCCCCCTCGGGGGGAAACCCCTACGAGCAGTACTTC. Amino acids: CASSSPSGGNPYEQYF.

This clonotype occurred many times. The rearrangement links TRBV20-1 to TRBJ2-7; 7 bases are shared with TRBD2. This CDR3 contains 13 residues. After removal of 5 bases from V and 5 bases from J, the junction contained 9 bases not matched to a gene. Germline values: CDR1 DFQATT, CDR2 SNEGSKA (reference sequence). CDR3 in DNA: TGCAGTGCTGTCAAGGGAGGGGTCGACGAGCAGTACTTC. Its translation is CSAVKGGVDEQYF.

This clonotype was seen more than once but under ten times. The chain joins TRBV27 to TRBJ1-1; D possibly corresponds to TRBD1 (5 bases). The V end lost 5 bases, the J end lost 2 bases, and 15 bases lay between the germline ends. The CDR3 has 15 amino acids. Germline CDR1 and CDR2: MNHEY and SMNVEV (reference sequence). The CDR3 DNA is TGTGCCAGCAGTCCCTCAGGGCAGGGAAACACTGAAGCTTTCTTT. This codes for CASSPSGQGNTEAFF.

Here the CDR3 reads CASNKDRGTQYF. The CDR3 bases are TGTGCCAGCAACAAGGACAGAGGGACCCAGTACTTC. V gene TRBV6-6 combines with J gene TRBJ2-5; D may be TRBD1 (6 bases). The CDR3 length is 12 residues. Germline CDR1 is MNHNY and CDR2 is SVGAGI (reference sequence). Trimming left V 7 bases short and J 7 bases short, with 13 bases between.